The source of this T cell receptor beta chain is a study of PD-L1 blockade in urothelial cancer. Study information: Patients commenced atezolizumab in about 2014, and it was given at 1,200 mg intravenously every 3 weeks. Across blood samples, T cells had a median count of about 140,000. Analysis of blood occurred 3 weeks (second dose) and 6 weeks after treatment start. Prior chemotherapy regimens per patient numbered 0 to 3.

Time point denoted: peripheral blood 6 weeks after treatment start. From germline, CDR1 is LNHDA and CDR2 SQIVND (reference sequence). Trimming removed 3 bases at V and 7 bases at J, with 15 bases between. The CDR3 has 14 residues. The table came from immunoSEQ multiplex PCR; TCRdb's copy has only in-frame clones and leaves some out. The sample has tens of thousands of clones, around nine tenths seen once. The chain joins TRBV19 to TRBJ1-2; perhaps TRBD1 as D (6 bases). This sample comprised PBMCs, obtained around atezolizumab (anti-PD-L1) treatment. This TCR came from a woman aged 55-69 years with urothelial cancer. CDR3 sequence (DNA): TGTGCCAGTAGTATTGTTGGGGGCGGTCGTGGCTACACCTTC. This translates into CASSIVGGGRGYTF.